This T cell receptor (beta chain) was found in a study of monozygotic twins with inflammatory bowel disease. Study findings and constraints: T cell subtypes that differed could not be told apart. Treatment differences in immunosuppression may have added variability to the repertoires of patients.

Remarks on this clonotype: Its specificity is not known.

From germline, CDR1 is MNHNS and CDR2 SASEGT. CDR3 size: 14 residues. Total RNA, at roughly 3.5 ug, went into every TCR library. UMIs incorporating a 6-nucleotide sample barcode were appended by means of template switching. TCRdb re-called the 5' RACE reads; every CDR3 protein appears as one record, without DNA. This repertoire comprises about 210,000 distinct CDR3 sequences; its ten largest clones make up approximately 1.6%. The J gene is TRBJ1-2, the V gene TRBV6-1; TCRdb picks TRBD1, but there is no DNA to check that call. The TCR originated in a human donor with ulcerative colitis or Crohn's disease, or a healthy co-twin of an affected twin (not recorded which). Sequenced input: blood. The CDR3 here is CASSRPGAGYGYTF.